These T cell receptor beta chains were read from a single sample in a study of blood T cell repertoires in COVID-19. The table came from immunoSEQ multiplex PCR; TCRdb's copy has only in-frame clones and leaves some out. The table has 200,000 to 250,000 clones, almost 85% seen once. Material for sequencing was peripheral blood. All receptors derive from a woman in her 70s with COVID-19, enrolled during active disease. The CDR3 runs from the conserved cysteine through the conserved F or W. Fields, in order: clone size, V gene, D gene, J gene, CDR3 DNA, CDR3 protein. D genes are given only for firm matches. Clone size is shown for a subset of rows, as once, few, many or a class of expanded clone.

abundance: -
v_gene: TRBV4-3
d_gene: -
j_gene: TRBJ2-7
CDR3nt: TGCGCCAGCAGCCAAGTGGCGGGAAGCTATACCTACGAGCAGTACTTC
CDR3aa: CASSQVAGSYTYEQYF

abundance: -
v_gene: TRBV9
d_gene: TRBD1
j_gene: TRBJ1-2
CDR3nt: TGTGCCAGCAGCCCCCAGACAGGGAACTATGGCTACACCTTC
CDR3aa: CASSPQTGNYGYTF

abundance: -
v_gene: TRBV6-2/TRBV6-3
d_gene: TRBD1
j_gene: TRBJ1-2
CDR3nt: TGTGCCAGCAGTTACCTTGGGACAGGGGATGGCTACACCTTC
CDR3aa: CASSYLGTGDGYTF

abundance: -
v_gene: TRBV15
d_gene: TRBD1
j_gene: TRBJ1-1
CDR3nt: TGTGCCACCAGCAGAGATAGACAGGGAACAGCTTTCTTT
CDR3aa: CATSRDRQGTAFF

abundance: once
v_gene: TRBV4-2
d_gene: TRBD2
j_gene: TRBJ2-1
CDR3nt: TGTGCCAGCAGCCTACGACTCCAACTAGCGGGGGGGTACAATGAGCAGTTCTTC
CDR3aa: CASSLRLQLAGGYNEQFF

abundance: -
v_gene: TRBV25-1
d_gene: TRBD1
j_gene: TRBJ1-4
CDR3nt: TGTGCCAGCAGTGAATCCGGGGACAGTAATGAAAAACTGTTTTTT
CDR3aa: CASSESGDSNEKLFF

abundance: -
v_gene: TRBV5-1
d_gene: TRBD1
j_gene: TRBJ1-4
CDR3nt: TGCGCCAGCAGCTTTCTGACAGGGGAAGAAAAACTGTTTTTT
CDR3aa: CASSFLTGEEKLFF

abundance: -
v_gene: TRBV7-3
d_gene: -
j_gene: TRBJ2-7
CDR3nt: TGTGCCAGCAGCTTGGGTGGCGGGGGCACCTACGAGCAGTACTTC
CDR3aa: CASSLGGGGTYEQYF

abundance: -
v_gene: TRBV7-7
d_gene: -
j_gene: TRBJ2-5
CDR3nt: TGTGCTAGCAGCTTGTCACCGGGCCAAGAGACCCAGTACTTC
CDR3aa: CASSLSPGQETQYF

abundance: -
v_gene: TRBV19
d_gene: -
j_gene: TRBJ1-6
CDR3nt: TGTGCCACCCGATCGGAGGGATACTCCTATAATTCACCCCTCCACTTT
CDR3aa: CATRSEGYSYNSPLHF

abundance: -
v_gene: TRBV19
d_gene: TRBD1
j_gene: TRBJ2-3
CDR3nt: TGTGCCAGTAGTCCCGGGGACAGCCACACAGATACGCAGTATTTT
CDR3aa: CASSPGDSHTDTQYF

abundance: -
v_gene: TRBV12-3/TRBV12-4
d_gene: TRBD1
j_gene: TRBJ2-5
CDR3nt: TGTGCCAGCAGCCTGAGGGACAGGGAGACCCAGTACTTC
CDR3aa: CASSLRDRETQYF

abundance: -
v_gene: TRBV5-1
d_gene: TRBD1
j_gene: TRBJ2-7
CDR3nt: TGCGCCAGCAGCTTGGTTTTCGGGACAGCCTCGGAGCAGTACTTC
CDR3aa: CASSLVFGTASEQYF

abundance: -
v_gene: TRBV10-3
d_gene: -
j_gene: TRBJ1-2
CDR3nt: TGTGCCATCAGAAATACAGGCTTAGCTAACTATGGCTACACCTTC
CDR3aa: CAIRNTGLANYGYTF

abundance: -
v_gene: TRBV4-1
d_gene: TRBD2
j_gene: TRBJ2-3
CDR3nt: TGCGCCAGCAGCCAGGCCCGTAGTGCGGGAGGACGTGGGAGCGGAGATACGCAGTATTTT
CDR3aa: CASSQARSAGGRGSGDTQYF

abundance: once
v_gene: TRBV5-1
d_gene: -
j_gene: TRBJ2-2
CDR3nt: TGCGCCAGCAGACTCCAAGTAGATGCCGGGGAGCTGTTTTTT
CDR3aa: CASRLQVDAGELFF

abundance: -
v_gene: TRBV11-3
d_gene: -
j_gene: TRBJ2-1
CDR3nt: TGTGCCAGCAGCCAGTCTCGGAGCAATGAGCAGTTCTTC
CDR3aa: CASSQSRSNEQFF

abundance: few
v_gene: TRBV27
d_gene: TRBD2
j_gene: TRBJ2-3
CDR3nt: TGTGCCAGCAGAAGGGGACTAGCGGGAGGAGGTCAGTATTTT
CDR3aa: CASRRGLAGGGQYF

abundance: -
v_gene: TRBV4-1
d_gene: -
j_gene: TRBJ1-3
CDR3nt: TGCGCCAGCAGCCAGCCAGGGGTTGGAAACACCATATATTTT
CDR3aa: CASSQPGVGNTIYF

abundance: -
v_gene: TRBV15
d_gene: TRBD1
j_gene: TRBJ1-2
CDR3nt: TGTGCCACCAGCAGGAAGACAGGGAACTATGGCTACACCTTC
CDR3aa: CATSRKTGNYGYTF

abundance: -
v_gene: TRBV29-1
d_gene: -
j_gene: TRBJ1-3
CDR3nt: TGCAGCGTTGCACAGAGCTCTGGAAACACCATATATTTT
CDR3aa: CSVAQSSGNTIYF

abundance: -
v_gene: TRBV11-3
d_gene: TRBD1
j_gene: TRBJ1-2
CDR3nt: TGTGCCAGCAGCTTAGGGGCAGGGGGCGGTGGCTACACCTTC
CDR3aa: CASSLGAGGGGYTF

abundance: -
v_gene: TRBV5-3
d_gene: TRBD1
j_gene: TRBJ2-3
CDR3nt: TGTGCCAGAAGCTGGGGACAGGGGGCTGGCACAGATACGCAGTATTTT
CDR3aa: CARSWGQGAGTDTQYF

abundance: -
v_gene: TRBV5-1
d_gene: -
j_gene: TRBJ1-1
CDR3nt: TGCGCCAGCAGCTTGGGGGGCCAGGGTGGGACTGAAGCTTTCTTT
CDR3aa: CASSLGGQGGTEAFF

abundance: -
v_gene: TRBV7-9
d_gene: TRBD2
j_gene: TRBJ2-1
CDR3nt: TGTGCCAGCAGCCCTAGCGGTTCCTACAATGAGCAGTTCTTC
CDR3aa: CASSPSGSYNEQFF

abundance: -
v_gene: TRBV19
d_gene: -
j_gene: TRBJ2-7
CDR3nt: TGTGCCAGTAGTATAGGCGGTTCGGGAGCCTACGAGCAGTACTTC
CDR3aa: CASSIGGSGAYEQYF

abundance: -
v_gene: TRBV4-3
d_gene: TRBD1
j_gene: TRBJ2-7
CDR3nt: TGCGCCAGCAGCCAAGATCAGGCGACAGGGGCAAAATCCGAGCAGTACTTC
CDR3aa: CASSQDQATGAKSEQYF

abundance: -
v_gene: TRBV19
d_gene: -
j_gene: TRBJ1-2
CDR3nt: TGTGCCAGTAGCCACTTTCCCGGGCGGGGGGATGGCTACACCTTC
CDR3aa: CASSHFPGRGDGYTF

abundance: -
v_gene: TRBV11-3
d_gene: -
j_gene: TRBJ1-1
CDR3nt: TGTGCCAGCAGCTTTGGGGGGAGGGACACTGAAGCTTTCTTT
CDR3aa: CASSFGGRDTEAFF

abundance: -
v_gene: TRBV3-1/TRBV3-2
d_gene: -
j_gene: TRBJ2-2
CDR3nt: TGTGCCAGCAGCCAAGGGGCTAGGGGCACCGGGGAGCTGTTTTTT
CDR3aa: CASSQGARGTGELFF

abundance: few
v_gene: TRBV6-5
d_gene: TRBD1
j_gene: TRBJ2-7
CDR3nt: TGTGCCAGCAGTTACGGGCTGACAGGGAGCTACGAGCAGTACTTC
CDR3aa: CASSYGLTGSYEQYF

abundance: -
v_gene: TRBV7-6
d_gene: TRBD1
j_gene: TRBJ1-6
CDR3nt: TGTGCCAGCAGCCGGGGCCAAGGGGGCAATTCACCCCTCCACTTT
CDR3aa: CASSRGQGGNSPLHF

abundance: -
v_gene: TRBV6-2/TRBV6-3
d_gene: TRBD1
j_gene: TRBJ1-1
CDR3nt: TGTGCCAGCAGTGACAGGGGGCGGGTTAGCACTGAAGCTTTCTTT
CDR3aa: CASSDRGRVSTEAFF

abundance: -
v_gene: TRBV19
d_gene: -
j_gene: TRBJ1-5
CDR3nt: TGTGCCAGTAGTATAGACGCGGGCAGCTATAGCAATCAGCCCCAGCATTTT
CDR3aa: CASSIDAGSYSNQPQHF

abundance: -
v_gene: TRBV5-1
d_gene: TRBD2
j_gene: TRBJ2-3
CDR3nt: TGCGCCAGCAGCTTGAGTGGTAGCGGGAGTTCAGATACGCAGTATTTT
CDR3aa: CASSLSGSGSSDTQYF

abundance: -
v_gene: TRBV19
d_gene: TRBD1
j_gene: TRBJ1-6
CDR3nt: TGTGCCAGTACCACGACAGGGAATCATTCACCCCTCCACTTT
CDR3aa: CASTTTGNHSPLHF

abundance: -
v_gene: TRBV7-6
d_gene: -
j_gene: TRBJ2-6
CDR3nt: TGTGCCAGCAGCTTAGCGTGGACACTCTCTGGGGCCAACGTCCTGACTTTC
CDR3aa: CASSLAWTLSGANVLTF

abundance: -
v_gene: TRBV3-1/TRBV3-2
d_gene: TRBD2
j_gene: TRBJ2-3
CDR3nt: TGTGCCAGCAGCCAAGATAGGCTAGCGGGAGGGAAAAAATATTTT
CDR3aa: CASSQDRLAGGKKYF

abundance: -
v_gene: TRBV2
d_gene: TRBD1
j_gene: TRBJ1-5
CDR3nt: TGTGCCAGCAGTGGGCCGGGACAGGGGAATCAGCCCCAGCATTTT
CDR3aa: CASSGPGQGNQPQHF

abundance: few
v_gene: TRBV11-2
d_gene: -
j_gene: TRBJ1-2
CDR3nt: TGTGCCAGCAGCTTCTTAGGAGGGACCGACTATGGCTACACCTTC
CDR3aa: CASSFLGGTDYGYTF

abundance: -
v_gene: TRBV7-8
d_gene: TRBD2
j_gene: TRBJ2-7
CDR3nt: TGTGCCAGCAGCCTCGACGGACTAGCGGGAATGTACGAGCAGTACTTC
CDR3aa: CASSLDGLAGMYEQYF

abundance: once
v_gene: TRBV10-3
d_gene: TRBD1
j_gene: TRBJ1-2
CDR3nt: TGTGCCATCAGTGAGTCAAAGGGACAGGGTGATGGCTACACCTTC
CDR3aa: CAISESKGQGDGYTF

abundance: -
v_gene: TRBV27
d_gene: -
j_gene: TRBJ2-3
CDR3nt: TGTGCCAGCCGGAGGGCGGGACTCACAGATACGCAGTATTTT
CDR3aa: CASRRAGLTDTQYF